The present entry profiles one TCR beta chain with its context. Antigen: not known. These data are taken from a study of cytomegalovirus exposure and HLA in healthy donors. Notes on the study in general: Several of the most significant clusters appeared, in a later analysis, to be linked to common viral pathogens. Among immune exposure information, only CMV serostatus was available.

V was trimmed by 2 bases and J by 0 bases, leaving 7 bases between them. The length of the CDR3 is 14 residues. From germline, CDR1 is LNHDA and CDR2 SQIVND (reference sequence). The study ran its PCR with 60 Vbeta and 13 Jbeta primers. Method: immunoSEQ multiplex PCR; TCRdb's copy keeps in-frame clones and lacks some. The table has under 200,000 clones, about three quarters seen once. The genes are TRBV19 and TRBJ1-1, with a tentative D call TRBD1 (6 bases). This clonotype was obtained from a woman in her forties in good health and CMV-seropositive. Material for sequencing was PBMCs. CDR3 sequence: CASSITGMNTEAFF. DNA of the CDR3: TGTGCCAGTAGTATAACAGGGATGAACACTGAAGCTTTCTTT.